Described below is a single T cell receptor beta chain sequence and its context. At one end the junction does not follow the germline gene, possibly because of a read error. Germline loops: CDR1 SGHVS, CDR2 FQNEAQ. The CDR3 runs 12 residues. TCRdb analysed the RT-PCR reads with MiXCR anew, one entry per CDR3 protein. The repertoire holds more than 550,000 distinct CDR3 sequences, with over 12% as singletons. This receptor was identified in a female donor in good health, serving as a healthy control. Source material: memory CD4+ T cells from blood. This chain uses TRBV7-8 with TRBJ1-5, with unresolved D. The CDR3 protein is CASSLDSDPLHF. CDR3 in DNA: TGTGCCAGCAGCTTAGATTCCGACCCCCTGCATTTT.